This T cell receptor beta chain was found in a study of T cells in Graves' hyperthyroidism and ophthalmopathy. It was RNA transcripts that yielded the amplified TCR beta CDR3 regions. HTBI primers were employed in a first-round RT-PCR of the TCR CDR3. TCRdb analysed the multiplex PCR reads with MiXCR anew, one entry per CDR3 protein. Here the sample spans 550,000 to 600,000 distinct CDR3 sequences, approximately 15% being singletons. J lost 8 bases, V lost 3 bases, and 10 bases had no gene match. Germline V lookup: CDR1 GTSNPN, CDR2 SVGIG (reference sequence). The CDR3 spans 14 residues. The chain couples TRBV30 to TRBJ1-2; TRBD1 matches 9 bases. The source is a young woman with Graves' ophthalmopathy. The specimen sequenced was blood. CDR3 bases: TGTGCCTGGAGCTGGACAGGGGCGCGTGCGGGCTACACCTTC. Translated: CAWSWTGARAGYTF.